One sample yielded the 27 T cell receptor beta chains listed below, sequenced in a study of blood T cells in healthy people across ages. Combining a sample-barcoded 5' primer with a J-beta primer mix, a second PCR ran for roughly 7 to 12 cycles. TCRdb called the 5' RACE reads again in MiXCR, with one record for every CDR3 protein. The sample yields around 650,000 distinct CDR3 sequences, about a third seen once. The sample comprised blood. The receptors originated from a woman older than 75 in good health.

On this clonotype: Just one base apart from a much larger clone, this may be a read error. The chain couples TRBV19 to TRBJ2-1; no clear D gene. Germline-derived CDR1 and CDR2 are LNHDA and SQIVND (reference sequence). V was clipped by 11 bases and J by 0 bases, with 17 bases between them. This CDR3 comprises 15 residues. For the CDR3, the DNA is TGTGCCGGTACTGGGGTATTGGACTCCTACAATGAGCAGTTCTTC. Translating it yields CAGTGVLDSYNEQFF. The complete variable domain, with remaining parts taken from reference TRBV19 and TRBJ2-1, reads DGGITQSPKYLFRKEGQNVTLSCEQNLNHDAMYWYRQDPGQGLRLIYYSQIVNDFQKGDIAEGYSVSREKKESFPLTVTSAQKNPTAFYLCAGTGVLDSYNEQFFGPGTRLTVL.

V usage is TRBV28 and J usage is TRBJ2-7; 10 bases map to TRBD1. The ends lost 8 bases at V and 2 bases at J; junction bases unmatched: 9. Looked up from germline, CDR1 is MDHEN and CDR2 is SYDVKM. The CDR3 runs 15 residues. As DNA, the CDR3 is TGTGCCAGCTATACCCGGGACAGGGGAACCTACGAGCAGTACTTC. Protein: CASYTRDRGTYEQYF.

This clonotype was counted many times. V usage is TRBV19 and J usage is TRBJ2-3; no clear D. Looked up from germline, CDR1 is LNHDA and CDR2 is SQIVND (reference sequence). The CDR3 is 13 residues long. V lost 1 base to trimming and J lost 4 bases, with 6 bases between them. The CDR3, as DNA: TGTGCCAGTAGTATAGGCAGCTCAGATACGCAGTATTTT. The encoded protein is CASSIGSSDTQYF.

In this sample, this clonotype turned up many times. The chain links TRBV12-3 or TRBV12-4 to TRBJ1-5; a possible D gene is TRBD1 (6 bases). Trimming pared 4 bases from V and 0 bases from J, leaving 10 bases between. This CDR3 region has 15 residues. The CDR3 nucleotides are TGTGCCAGCAGTTCCAGGGGAAATAGCAATCAGCCCCAGCATTTT. Protein sequence: CASSSRGNSNQPQHF.

This clonotype was counted a few times. Possible read error: a much larger clone is one base away. This chain connects TRBV29-1 to TRBJ2-1; D is possibly TRBD1 (5 bases). Germline assignment: CDR1 SQVTM and CDR2 ANQGSEA. This CDR3 is built from 13 residues. Trimming stripped 1 base from V and 10 bases from J, with 14 bases between. The CDR3 is CSVEGQGSYEQFF. The CDR3 coding sequence is TGCAGCGTTGAAGGGCAGGGCTCCTACGAGCAGTTCTTC.

The V call is TRBV12-3 or TRBV12-4, the J call TRBJ2-2; D could derive from TRBD1 or TRBD2 (6 bases each). This CDR3 comprises 13 residues. Trimming shortened V by 7 bases and J by 6 bases, and 12 bases separated the two germline ends. CDR3 sequence: CASKNREAGELFF. As DNA, the CDR3 is TGTGCCAGCAAGAACAGGGAGGCCGGGGAGCTGTTTTTT.

The table lists this clonotype with many counts. This rearrangement joins TRBV4-3 to TRBJ1-1; D is unclear. Between the trimmed V and J ends, which lost 4 bases and 1 base, there was a span of 13 bases. The CDR3 is made up of 15 amino acids. Germline CDR1 and CDR2: LGHNA and YSLEER. CDR3 residues: CASSLIEGRNTEAFF. The CDR3 DNA reads as TGCGCCAGCAGCCTTATTGAGGGCAGGAACACTGAAGCTTTCTTT.

The CDR3 DNA follows: TGTGCCAGCAGCCCCCTTGCGGGGGTTGGGGAAGAGACCCAGTACTTC. Protein product: CASSPLAGVGEETQYF. The chain joins TRBV11-2 to TRBJ2-5, with 7 positions matching TRBD2. This CDR3 has 16 amino acids. Trimming took 5 bases from V and 3 from J; bases not matched to a gene: 12. Germline V CDR1 and CDR2: SGHAT, FQNNGV.

Notes on this clonotype: A much larger clone differs from this one at a single base, so this may be a read error. The V gene is TRBV7-2, the J gene TRBJ2-1; maybe TRBD1 (6 bases). Between the trimmed V and J ends, which lost 2 bases and 13 bases, there was a span of 21 bases. The CDR3 totals 15 residues. Per germline, CDR1 SGHTA and CDR2 FQGNSA. DNA for the CDR3: TGTGCCAGCAGCTTAAGCCCCTTAGCAGGGGAGACCCAGTTCTTC. It specifies CASSLSPLAGETQFF.

The chain recombines TRBV3-1 with TRBJ1-5; possible D gene TRBD1, 5 bases. CDR3 length: 11 residues. Germline CDR1 is LGHDT and CDR2 is YNNKEL (reference sequence). The V end was cut by 1 base, the J end by 11 bases, with 6 bases between. The CDR3: CASSQGGAQHF. Written as DNA, the CDR3 is TGTGCCAGCAGCCAAGGAGGGGCCCAGCATTTT.

This sequence joins TRBV7-6 and TRBJ2-2, with 9 bases identical to TRBD1. This CDR3 contains 15 residues. The ends lost 5 bases at V and 5 bases at J; junction bases unmatched: 6. Per the germline V gene, CDR1 is SGHVS and CDR2 is FNYEAQ. CDR3 residues: CASSASGTGTGELFF. For the CDR3, the DNA is TGTGCCAGCAGCGCCTCCGGGACAGGGACCGGGGAGCTGTTTTTT.

V and J are TRBV29-1 and TRBJ1-1; tentative D call: TRBD1 (5 bases). This CDR3 region has 12 residues. CDR1 SQVTM and CDR2 ANQGSEA come from the germline V gene. V was shortened by 4 bases and J by 4 bases, with 10 bases between the two germline ends. CDR3 loop: CSVGSGTTEAFF. CDR3 DNA: TGCAGCGTTGGTTCCGGGACCACTGAAGCTTTCTTT.

This clonotype was seen only a few times. The genes are TRBV7-8 and TRBJ2-5; 11 bases are a match to TRBD2. The germline V gene encodes CDR1 SGHVS and CDR2 FQNEAQ. V was clipped by 1 base and J by 5 bases; unmatched bases: 21. This CDR3 spans 21 amino acids. CDR3 DNA: TGTGCCAGCAGCTTAGGCCCGGCTAGCGGGGGGCCTTCGACGATTGGGGAGACCCAGTACTTC. It translates to CASSLGPASGGPSTIGETQYF.

This clonotype was found a few times. The chain combines TRBV20-1 with TRBJ1-2; D gene ambiguous. The V and J ends lost 2 bases and 8 bases respectively, with 12 bases between them. Germline V gene lookup returns CDR1 DFQATT and CDR2 SNEGSKA (reference sequence). The CDR3 loop spans 12 amino acids. CDR3 amino acids: CSARLGSGGYTF. CDR3 nucleotide sequence: TGCAGTGCTAGATTGGGCTCGGGGGGCTACACCTTC.

The table lists this clonotype with a few counts. A much larger clone is a single base away; this may be a read error. The chain recombines TRBV20-1 with TRBJ2-5; D unresolved. V was trimmed by 3 bases and J by 11 bases, leaving 10 bases between them. CDR3 length: 10 amino acids. The germline V gene encodes CDR1 DFQATT and CDR2 SNEGSKA (reference sequence). The CDR3 region is CSASHNEQYF. In nucleotides, the CDR3 is TGCAGTGCTAGCCACAATGAGCAGTACTTC.

This clonotype was counted at least ten times. CDR3 coding DNA: TGTGCCAGCAGCCTGGCCGGGACAAGAGAGACCCAGTACTTC. Its protein product is CASSLAGTRETQYF. The chain is built from TRBV7-3 and TRBJ2-5; a weak D match, TRBD1 (6 bases). Trimming removed 5 bases from V and 4 bases from J, with 14 bases in between. The CDR3 extends over 14 amino acids. The germline V gene encodes CDR1 SGHTA and CDR2 FQGTGA.

There are many counts of this clonotype. The chain recombines TRBV5-1 with TRBJ1-1; D unclear. The V gene lost 4 bases and the J gene lost 7 bases, with 17 bases spanning the gap. Germline V lookup: CDR1 SGHRS, CDR2 YFSETQ. The CDR3 consists of 14 residues. The CDR3 region has the DNA TGCGCCAGCAGCCTCCGGCCGAACGGGGATGAAGCTTTCTTT. As protein: CASSLRPNGDEAFF. Using reference TRBV5-1 and TRBJ1-1 for the parts outside the CDR3, the full variable domain is KAGVTQTPRYLIKTRGQQVTLSCSPISGHRSVSWYQQTPGQGLQFLFEYFSETQRNKGNFPGRFSGRQFSNSRSEMNVSTLELGDSALYLCASSLRPNGDEAFFGQGTRLTVV.

The chain recombines TRBV6-1 with TRBJ1-1, with D hard to call. Trimming took 3 bases from V and 4 from J, leaving 9 bases between them. From germline, CDR1 is MNHNS and CDR2 SASEGT. This CDR3 comprises 13 residues. CDR3 bases: TGTGCCAGCAGTGATCGGGCCTTCACTGAAGCTTTCTTT. It translates to CASSDRAFTEAFF.

In its sample, this clonotype was seen many times. The chain couples TRBV28 to TRBJ2-1; 8 bases line up with TRBD2. The germline gives CDR1 MDHEN, CDR2 SYDVKM. V lost 4 bases and J lost 9; bases outside the gene matches: 8. This CDR3 is built from 14 residues. Written as DNA, the CDR3 is TGTGCCAGCAGTTCCGGGACTAGTGGGACTGAGCAGTTCTTC. This translates into CASSSGTSGTEQFF.

This chain joins TRBV20-1 and TRBJ1-1; 7 bases line up with TRBD1. In germline, CDR1 is DFQATT, CDR2 SNEGSKA (reference sequence). CDR3 size: 13 residues. Trimming at V came to 6 bases and at J to 4 bases, leaving 8 bases not matched to a gene. CDR3 sequence (DNA): TGCAGTGCAAACAGGGGCGTCAGCACTGAAGCTTTCTTT. Protein product: CSANRGVSTEAFF.

V gene TRBV30 combines with J gene TRBJ2-7, with D perhaps matching TRBD2 (5 bases). CDR3 size: 17 residues. Germline lookup yields CDR1 GTSNPN and CDR2 SVGIG (reference sequence). V shed 1 base and J shed 7 bases, with 26 bases lying between them. The chain's CDR3 is CAWSGIPSTYSYNEQYF. The CDR3 DNA is TGTGCCTGGAGTGGAATTCCTAGCACCTACTCCTACAATGAGCAGTACTTC.

This clonotype turned up a few times. A much bigger clone sits one base away, suggesting this may be a read error. The CDR3 region is CASSSGTASSEQYF. DNA of the CDR3: TGTGCCAGCAGTTCCGGGACAGCCTCTTCGGAGCAGTACTTC. V and J are TRBV7-9 and TRBJ2-5, with 7 bases lining up with TRBD1. V shed 6 bases, J shed 11 bases, and the junction held 15 bases outside the gene matches. The CDR3 length is 14 residues. Germline CDR1 is SEHNR and CDR2 is FQNEAQ (reference sequence).

The chain uses TRBV7-2 and TRBJ2-4; D is perhaps TRBD1 (6 bases). The J call may be mistaken, given a closer DNA end match to TRBJ2-5. Germline V gives CDR1 SGHTA, CDR2 FQGNSA. The CDR3 has 15 residues. CDR3: CASSLGQGRCETQYF. The CDR3, as DNA: TGTGCCAGCAGCTTAGGGCAGGGGCGGTGTGAGACCCAGTACTTC.

This clonotype was detected only a few times. The CDR3 nucleotides are TGCGCCAGCAGCACGGGGGGGGGCTATGACACTGAAGCTTTCTTT. Translation: CASSTGGGYDTEAFF. The V gene is TRBV5-1, the J gene TRBJ1-1; D perhaps matches TRBD1 (6 bases). V lost 4 bases to trimming and J lost 3 bases, with 16 bases between them. CDR3 length equals 15 residues. Germline V gene sequence: CDR1 SGHRS, CDR2 YFSETQ.

Regarding this clonotype: A much larger clone lies one base from this, so it may be a read error. The rearrangement uses TRBV2 and TRBJ2-7; maybe TRBD1 (5 bases). The germline V gene encodes CDR1 SNHLY and CDR2 FYNNEI. V was shortened by 10 bases and J by 7 bases, with 14 bases between the two germline ends. CDR3 length: 11 amino acids. The CDR3 region is CANKQGNEQYF. In nucleotides, the CDR3 is TGTGCCAACAAGCAGGGCAATGAGCAGTACTTC.

This clonotype has just a few counts. V and J are TRBV7-2 and TRBJ2-1; perhaps TRBD2 as D (7 bases). The germline V gene has CDR1 SGHTA and CDR2 FQGNSA. V was clipped by 2 bases and J by 7 bases, with 21 bases between them. CDR3 length: 17 residues. The CDR3 sequence is CASSLRKRGGLGNEQFF. In nucleotides, the CDR3 is TGTGCCAGCAGCTTAAGGAAAAGGGGGGGCCTTGGGAATGAGCAGTTCTTC.

This clonotype was recorded at least ten times. A much larger clone differs from this one at a single base, so this may be a read error. The rearrangement joins TRBV7-8 to TRBJ2-7, with no clear D. V was pared by 5 bases and J by 4 bases, with 6 bases between. This CDR3 spans 11 amino acids. CDR1 is SGHVS and CDR2 is FQNEAQ in the germline V gene. The CDR3 is CASSVKYEQYF. CDR3 in DNA: TGTGCCAGCAGCGTGAAGTACGAGCAGTACTTC.